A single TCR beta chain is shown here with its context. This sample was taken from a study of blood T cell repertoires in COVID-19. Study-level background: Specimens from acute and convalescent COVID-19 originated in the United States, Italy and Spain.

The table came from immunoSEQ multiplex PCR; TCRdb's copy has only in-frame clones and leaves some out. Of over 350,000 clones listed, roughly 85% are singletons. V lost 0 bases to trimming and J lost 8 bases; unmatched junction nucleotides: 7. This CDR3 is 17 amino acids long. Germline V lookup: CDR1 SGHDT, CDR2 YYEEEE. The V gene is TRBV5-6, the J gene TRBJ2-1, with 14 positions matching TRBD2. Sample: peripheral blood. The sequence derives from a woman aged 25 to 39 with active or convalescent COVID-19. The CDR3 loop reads CASSLVGTSGSIDEQFF. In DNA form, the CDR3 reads TGTGCCAGCAGCTTGGTGGGGACTAGCGGGAGTATCGATGAGCAGTTCTTC.